One and the same sample provided the 11 T cell receptor beta chains below, sequenced in a study of identical twins (dated by TCRdb to about 2016). The library was obtained by 5' RACE. This sample was sequenced with an Illumina HiSeq 2000. The public reads were run again by TCRdb, first through fastp at Q25 and then through MiXCR, and only productive beta chains were kept. CDR3 protein sequences are deduplicated, and each keeps its most common genes and DNA. Present in this sample are around 530,000 distinct CDR3 sequences, roughly 15% of which were seen just once. Clones ranked in the top ten supply 0.44% of the sample. These same records also appear under a second study, on yellow fever vaccine responses in identical twins.

The sequenced sample consisted of CD4+ T cells sorted from blood. Receptors originate from a woman aged 18-30 years in good health.

CDR3 region: CATSRGFPGLGVEQFF. The CDR3 coding sequence is TGTGCCACCAGCAGAGGCTTCCCGGGACTAGGTGTTGAGCAGTTCTTC. This rearrangement joins TRBV15 to TRBJ2-1; 8 nucleotides agree with TRBD2. Trimming removed 1 base from V and 9 bases from J; junction bases left unmatched: 11. Germline values: CDR1 LNHNV, CDR2 YYDKDF (reference sequence). The CDR3 contains 16 residues.

This sequence joins TRBV29-1 and TRBJ1-6; weak D call: TRBD1 (5 bases). This CDR3 spans 13 amino acids. Germline lookup yields CDR1 SQVTM and CDR2 ANQGSEA. Between the trimmed V and J ends, which lost 8 bases and 4 bases, there was a span of 12 bases. The CDR3 sequence is CSPCGGYNSPLHF. The DNA for the CDR3 is TGCAGCCCTTGTGGGGGATATAATTCACCCCTCCACTTT.

The V and J genes are TRBV6-1 and TRBJ1-1, with D uncertain. This CDR3 comprises 13 residues. The V end was cut by 2 bases, the J end by 1 base, with 5 bases between. CDR1 MNHNS and CDR2 SASEGT come from the germline V gene. CDR3 residues: CASSELKNTEAFF. Written as DNA, the CDR3 is TGTGCCAGCAGTGAATTAAAGAACACTGAAGCTTTCTTT.

The chain links TRBV15 to TRBJ2-5; D might be TRBD2 (5 bases). The CDR3 runs to 15 residues. CDR1 and CDR2 from the germline V gene are LNHNV and YYDKDF (reference sequence). V was trimmed by 3 bases and J by 5 bases, leaving 16 bases between them. CDR3 protein: CATSSLFSGKETQYF. CDR3 bases: TGTGCCACCAGCAGCCTATTCTCGGGAAAGGAGACCCAGTACTTC.

The chain has TRBV5-1 and TRBJ2-1; 9 bases fit TRBD2. Germline lookup yields CDR1 SGHRS and CDR2 YFSETQ. CDR3 length: 17 amino acids. The V segment lost 2 bases and the J segment 7 bases; nucleotides outside the gene matches: 13. This chain's CDR3 is CASSFKRGSGRWNEQFF. The CDR3 DNA follows: TGCGCCAGCAGCTTTAAACGCGGTAGCGGGAGATGGAATGAGCAGTTCTTC.

The chain has TRBV10-3 and TRBJ1-1; possible D gene TRBD1, 5 bases. The CDR3 has 15 residues. Germline V CDR1 and CDR2: ENHRY, SYGVKD. V lost 4 bases, J lost 0 bases, and 12 bases lay in between. The CDR3 DNA is TGTGCCATCAGTGGTTCGGGGACCGTGAACACTGAAGCTTTCTTT. It codes for CAISGSGTVNTEAFF.

This clonotype was observed a handful of times. The V call is TRBV6-1, the J call TRBJ1-5; no clear D. Between the trimmed V and J ends, which lost 5 bases and 1 base, there was a span of 9 bases. This CDR3 is built from 14 residues. Germline CDR1 is MNHNS and CDR2 is SASEGT. CDR3 amino acids: CASSKKGSNQPQHF. CDR3 in DNA: TGTGCCAGCAGTAAGAAAGGGAGCAATCAGCCCCAGCATTTT.

The CDR3 sequence is CSARDVGERTTEAFF. Written as DNA, the CDR3 is TGCAGTGCTAGAGATGTGGGAGAAAGGACCACTGAAGCTTTCTTT. This chain links TRBV20-1 with TRBJ1-1; D is uncertain. V was clipped by 0 bases and J by 4 bases, with 15 bases between them. CDR1 is DFQATT and CDR2 is SNEGSKA in the germline V gene (reference sequence). The CDR3 is 15 amino acids.

This clonotype was counted only a few times. The chain couples TRBV7-9 to TRBJ1-2, with 7 bases that match TRBD1. The CDR3 totals 15 residues. The germline gives CDR1 SEHNR, CDR2 FQNEAQ (reference sequence). V lost 5 bases, J lost 0 bases, and 6 bases stayed unmatched. Here the CDR3 reads CASSHDRATNYGYTF. In nucleotides, the CDR3 is TGTGCCAGCAGCCATGACAGGGCAACTAACTATGGCTACACCTTC.

V is TRBV10-1 and J is TRBJ1-1; D not resolved. CDR1 is WNHNN and CDR2 is SYGVQD in the germline V gene (reference sequence). V dropped 0 bases and J dropped 3 bases, with 2 bases sitting between them. The CDR3 spans 12 residues. The CDR3: CASSESDTEAFF. The CDR3 DNA reads as TGCGCCAGCAGTGAGTCAGACACTGAAGCTTTCTTT.

This clonotype was seen a few times. V gene TRBV29-1 combines with J gene TRBJ1-1; possible D gene TRBD1, 5 bases. Germline V CDR1 and CDR2: SQVTM, ANQGSEA. The CDR3 length is 13 residues. Trimming pared 6 bases from V and 6 bases from J, leaving 17 bases between. The CDR3: CSVLTPGPPEAFF. DNA of the CDR3: TGCAGCGTATTAACCCCGGGGCCCCCTGAAGCTTTCTTT.